The 2 T cell receptor beta chains reported below all come from one sample, sequenced in a study of T-cell memory formation after mild COVID-19. TCRdb reanalysed the 5' RACE reads using MiXCR and keeps one entry per CDR3 protein. This table holds approximately 170,000 distinct CDR3 sequences, 10% to 15% found once. The source material was PBMCs or a T cell subset sorted from them (not recorded which). These receptors came from a man between 18 and 35 years old who had mild COVID-19 (a few samples of this study predate the infection). Cell type and time point are not known.

This clonotype turned up a few times. The V call is TRBV5-1, the J call TRBJ1-6; TRBD1 matches 9 bases. J was trimmed by 14 bases and V by 0 bases; bases with no gene match: 6. The CDR3 loop spans 14 amino acids. The V gene's germline CDR1 is SGHRS and CDR2 YFSETQ. DNA of the CDR3: TGCGCCAGCAGCTTGGCACAGGGGGCAGAGGCCCTCCACTTT. As protein: CASSLAQGAEALHF.

The chain joins TRBV7-2 to TRBJ1-5, with 7 bases matching TRBD1. Germline loops: CDR1 SGHTA, CDR2 FQGNSA. J lost 5 bases, V lost 4 bases, and 11 bases had no gene match. The CDR3 consists of 16 residues. The CDR3 coding sequence is TGTGCCAGCAGCTCACCCGGGCAGGGGGATTATCAGCCCCAGCATTTT. Translating it yields CASSSPGQGDYQPQHF.